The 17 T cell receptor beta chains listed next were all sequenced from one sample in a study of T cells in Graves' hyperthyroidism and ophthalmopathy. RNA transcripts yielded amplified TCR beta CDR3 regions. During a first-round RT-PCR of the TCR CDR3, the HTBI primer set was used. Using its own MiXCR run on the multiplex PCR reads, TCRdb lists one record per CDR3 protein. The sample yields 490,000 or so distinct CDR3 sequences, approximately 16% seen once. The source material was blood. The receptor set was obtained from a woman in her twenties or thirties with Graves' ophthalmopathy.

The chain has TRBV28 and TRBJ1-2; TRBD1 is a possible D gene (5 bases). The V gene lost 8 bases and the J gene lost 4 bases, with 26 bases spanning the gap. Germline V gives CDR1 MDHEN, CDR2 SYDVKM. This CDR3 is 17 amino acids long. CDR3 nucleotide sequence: TGTGCCAGCGAGATTCCCGTCATTCCGGGACTGAGCTATGGCTACACCTTC. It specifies CASEIPVIPGLSYGYTF.

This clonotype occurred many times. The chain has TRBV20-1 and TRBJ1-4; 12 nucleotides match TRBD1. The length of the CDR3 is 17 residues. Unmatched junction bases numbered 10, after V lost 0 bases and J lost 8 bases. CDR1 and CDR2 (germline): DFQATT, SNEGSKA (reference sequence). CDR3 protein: CSARDTGTGGSREKLFF. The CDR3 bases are TGCAGTGCTAGAGACACCGGGACAGGGGGCAGTCGGGAAAAACTGTTTTTT.

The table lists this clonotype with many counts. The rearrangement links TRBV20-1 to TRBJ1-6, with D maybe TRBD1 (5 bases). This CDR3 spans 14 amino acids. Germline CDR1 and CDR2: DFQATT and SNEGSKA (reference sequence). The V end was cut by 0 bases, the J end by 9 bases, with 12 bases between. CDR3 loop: CSAREMRGSSPLHF. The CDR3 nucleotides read TGCAGTGCTAGAGAGATGAGGGGTAGTTCACCCCTCCACTTT.

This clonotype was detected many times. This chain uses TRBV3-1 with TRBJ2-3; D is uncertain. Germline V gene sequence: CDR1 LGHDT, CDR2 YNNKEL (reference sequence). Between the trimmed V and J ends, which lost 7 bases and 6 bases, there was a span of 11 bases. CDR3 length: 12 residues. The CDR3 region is CASNEGRDTQYF. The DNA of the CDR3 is TGTGCCAGCAATGAAGGAAGGGATACGCAGTATTTT.

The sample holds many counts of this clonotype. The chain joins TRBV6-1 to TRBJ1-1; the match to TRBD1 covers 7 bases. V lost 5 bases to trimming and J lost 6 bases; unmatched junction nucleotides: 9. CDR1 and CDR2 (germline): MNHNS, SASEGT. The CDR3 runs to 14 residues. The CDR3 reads CASSSQGVSAEAFF. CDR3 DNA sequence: TGTGCCAGCAGTTCCCAGGGGGTCTCCGCTGAAGCTTTCTTT.

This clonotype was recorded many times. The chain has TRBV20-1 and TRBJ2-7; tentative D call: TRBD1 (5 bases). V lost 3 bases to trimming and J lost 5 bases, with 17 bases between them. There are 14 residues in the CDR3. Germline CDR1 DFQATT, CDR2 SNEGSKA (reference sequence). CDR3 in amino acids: CSASSRQGRDEQYF. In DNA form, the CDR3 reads TGCAGTGCTAGTTCTAGGCAGGGTCGGGACGAGCAGTACTTC.

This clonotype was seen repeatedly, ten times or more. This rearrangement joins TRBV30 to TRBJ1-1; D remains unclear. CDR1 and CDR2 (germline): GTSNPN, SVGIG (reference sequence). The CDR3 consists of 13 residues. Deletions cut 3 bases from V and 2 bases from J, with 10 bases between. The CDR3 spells CAWRWQPNTEAFF. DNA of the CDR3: TGTGCCTGGAGATGGCAACCTAACACTGAAGCTTTCTTT. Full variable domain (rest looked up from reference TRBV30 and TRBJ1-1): SQTIHQWPATLVQPVGSPLSLECTVEGTSNPNLYWYRQAAGRGLQLLFYSVGIGQISSEVPQNLSASRPQDRQFILSSKKLLLSDSGFYLCAWRWQPNTEAFFGQGTRLTVV.

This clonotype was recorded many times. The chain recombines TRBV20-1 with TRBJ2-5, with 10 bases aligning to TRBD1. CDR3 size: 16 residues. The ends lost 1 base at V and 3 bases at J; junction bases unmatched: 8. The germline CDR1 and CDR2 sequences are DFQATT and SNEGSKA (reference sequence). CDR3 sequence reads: CSARGPGTGEEETQYF. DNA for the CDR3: TGCAGTGCTAGAGGGCCCGGGACAGGGGAGGAAGAGACCCAGTACTTC.

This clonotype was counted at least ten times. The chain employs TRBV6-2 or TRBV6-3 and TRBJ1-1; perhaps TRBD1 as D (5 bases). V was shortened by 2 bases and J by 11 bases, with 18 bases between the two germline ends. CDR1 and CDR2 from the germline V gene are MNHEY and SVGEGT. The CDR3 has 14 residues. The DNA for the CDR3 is TGTGCCAGCAGTTACGGGACGCCCCGAGTGGGGGCTTTCTTT. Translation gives CASSYGTPRVGAFF.

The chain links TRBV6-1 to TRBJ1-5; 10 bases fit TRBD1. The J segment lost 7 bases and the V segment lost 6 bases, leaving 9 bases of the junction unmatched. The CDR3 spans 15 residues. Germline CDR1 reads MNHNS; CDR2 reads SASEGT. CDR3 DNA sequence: TGTGCCAGCAGCTGGACAGGGGGAACGGGACAGCCCCAGCATTTT. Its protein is CASSWTGGTGQPQHF.

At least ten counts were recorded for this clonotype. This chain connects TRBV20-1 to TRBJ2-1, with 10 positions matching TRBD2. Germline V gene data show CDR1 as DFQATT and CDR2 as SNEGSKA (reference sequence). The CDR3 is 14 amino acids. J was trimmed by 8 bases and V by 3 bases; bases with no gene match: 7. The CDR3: CSARGAGGYHEQFF. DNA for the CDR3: TGCAGTGCTAGGGGAGCGGGAGGGTATCATGAGCAGTTCTTC.

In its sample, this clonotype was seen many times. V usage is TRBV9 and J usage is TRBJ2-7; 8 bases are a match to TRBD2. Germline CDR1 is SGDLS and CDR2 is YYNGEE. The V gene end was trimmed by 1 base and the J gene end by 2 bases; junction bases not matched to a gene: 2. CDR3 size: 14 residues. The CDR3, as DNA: TGTGCCAGCAGCGTAATAGCGGGACCCTACGAGCAGTACTTC. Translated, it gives CASSVIAGPYEQYF.

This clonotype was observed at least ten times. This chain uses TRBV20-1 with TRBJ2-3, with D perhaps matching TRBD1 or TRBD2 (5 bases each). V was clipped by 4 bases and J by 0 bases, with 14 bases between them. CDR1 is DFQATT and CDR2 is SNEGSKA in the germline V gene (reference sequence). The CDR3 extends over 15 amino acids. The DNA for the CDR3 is TGCAGTGCTATCTCTGGGGGAGCTAGCACAGATACGCAGTATTTT. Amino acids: CSAISGGASTDTQYF.

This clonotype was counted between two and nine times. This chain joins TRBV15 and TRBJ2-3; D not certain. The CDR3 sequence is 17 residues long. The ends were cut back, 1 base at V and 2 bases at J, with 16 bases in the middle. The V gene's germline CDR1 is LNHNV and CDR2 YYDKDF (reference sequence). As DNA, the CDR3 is TGTGCCACCAGCAGAGTGCGTCGGGTCCTTCACACAGATACGCAGTATTTT. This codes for CATSRVRRVLHTDTQYF.

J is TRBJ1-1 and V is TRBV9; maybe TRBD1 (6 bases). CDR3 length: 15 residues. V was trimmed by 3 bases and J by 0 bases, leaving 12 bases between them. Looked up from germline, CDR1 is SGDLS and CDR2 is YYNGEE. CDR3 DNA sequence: TGTGCCAGCAGCGCCCAGGGACAATTGAACACTGAAGCTTTCTTT. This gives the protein CASSAQGQLNTEAFF. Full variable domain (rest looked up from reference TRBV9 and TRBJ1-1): DSGVTQTPKHLITATGQRVTLRCSPRSGDLSVYWYQQSLDQGLQFLIQYYNGEERAKGNILERFSAQQFPDLHSELNLSSLELGDSALYFCASSAQGQLNTEAFFGQGTRLTVV.

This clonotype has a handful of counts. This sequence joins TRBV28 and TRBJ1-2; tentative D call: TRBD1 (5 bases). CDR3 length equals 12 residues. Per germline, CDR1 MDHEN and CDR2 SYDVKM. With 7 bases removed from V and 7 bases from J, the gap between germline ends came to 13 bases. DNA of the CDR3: TGTGCCAGCATTTCAAGTGGGGGTGGCTACACCTTC. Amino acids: CASISSGGGYTF.

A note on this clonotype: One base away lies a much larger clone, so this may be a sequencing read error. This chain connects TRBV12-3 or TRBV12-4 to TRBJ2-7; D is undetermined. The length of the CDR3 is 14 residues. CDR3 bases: TGTGCCAGCAGTCGACTGCGAAACTCCTACGTGCAGTACTTC. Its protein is CASSRLRNSYVQYF.